The clone carrying this T cell receptor (beta chain) came up a few times. Its antigen is not identified. This entry belongs to a study of T cells in Graves' hyperthyroidism and ophthalmopathy. General observations from the study: With a median lead of approximately six months before onset, the model predicted ophthalmopathy.

The J segment lost 5 bases and the V segment lost 7 bases, leaving 6 bases of the junction unmatched. CDR3 length equals 16 residues. Germline loops: CDR1 SNHLY, CDR2 FYNNEI. Authors of the study amplified TCR beta CDR3 regions from RNA transcripts. The study used the HTBI primer set for a first-round RT-PCR of the TCR CDR3. TCRdb reprocessed the multiplex PCR reads via MiXCR and lists one record per CDR3 protein. Counted here are about 270,000 distinct CDR3 sequences, about 20% occurring once; the ten biggest clones make up around two thirds. Sequences were obtained from blood. This receptor was identified in a man aged 30 to 45 with Graves' ophthalmopathy. The genes are TRBV2 and TRBJ1-6, with 12 nucleotides matching TRBD1. Here the CDR3 reads CASKPGTGGHNSPLHF. CDR3 nucleotides: TGTGCCAGCAAACCTGGGACAGGGGGCCATAATTCACCCCTCCACTTT.